This T cell receptor (beta chain) was retrieved from a study of cytomegalovirus exposure and HLA in healthy donors. Turning to the study itself: A prior analysis found more than 90 million unique TCR beta sequences from around 200 million T cells. Broader study findings: Analyzed later, most CMV-associated TCR beta chains appeared HLA-restricted. It was approximately 150 TCR beta chains that were listed as cytomegalovirus-associated.

CDR3 length: 14 residues. The V end was cut by 4 bases, the J end by 0 bases, with 9 bases between. Germline-derived CDR1 and CDR2 are LNHDA and SQIVND (reference sequence). This clone was picked up a small number of times. Its antigen is undetermined. In the PCR, 60 Vbeta and 13 Jbeta primers were used. The protocol was immunoSEQ multiplex PCR, while the TCRdb copy is restricted to in-frame clones and leaves out a portion. Among about 110,000 clones listed, 65% to 75% were seen once. This sequence was found in a man aged 35 to 55 in good health and CMV-seropositive. The chain couples TRBV19 to TRBJ1-1; no clear D gene. Sequencing used PBMCs. CDR3 sequence: CASSTRRVNTEAFF. The CDR3 coding sequence is TGTGCCAGTAGTACACGGAGAGTGAACACTGAAGCTTTCTTT.